What follows are 23 T cell receptor beta chains derived from one specimen sequenced in a study of identical twins. One entry per CDR3 protein results from TCRdb running MiXCR on the 5' RACE reads. The sample lists 200,000 to 250,000 distinct CDR3 sequences; 7.5% were seen once. Another study also made use of these data, one on yellow fever vaccine responses in identical twins.

The sample taken for sequencing was memory (CD45RO+) T cells sorted from blood. These receptor sequences come from a woman under 30 in good health.

This clonotype was seen more than once but under ten times. The chain joins TRBV27 to TRBJ1-1; maybe TRBD1 (6 bases). CDR3 length equals 14 residues. Trimming removed 5 bases from V and 1 base from J, with 11 bases in between. Per the germline V gene, CDR1 is MNHEY and CDR2 is SMNVEV (reference sequence). CDR3 nucleotides: TGTGCCAGCAGTCCCGGACAGCCGAACACTGAAGCTTTCTTT. Protein: CASSPGQPNTEAFF.

This clonotype came up a few times. The genes are TRBV29-1 and TRBJ2-7; 8 bases match TRBD2. This CDR3 comprises 12 residues. Trimming cost V 7 bases and J 2 bases; bases outside gene matches: 4. CDR1 is SQVTM, CDR2 ANQGSEA, per germline. In DNA, the CDR3 is TGCAGCGCTCCGGGACTAGCCTACGAGCAGTACTTC. Its translation: CSAPGLAYEQYF.

Ten or more counts support this clonotype. The genes are TRBV2 and TRBJ2-1, with D maybe TRBD2 (6 bases). V lost 7 bases, J lost 0 bases, and 10 bases lay in between. The germline gives CDR1 SNHLY, CDR2 FYNNEI. This CDR3 region has 14 residues. CDR3 nucleotides: TGTGCCAGCAAGGTAGCGGTCTCCTACAATGAGCAGTTCTTC. It codes for CASKVAVSYNEQFF.

This clonotype was seen only a few times. The rearrangement joins TRBV18 to TRBJ1-3; D possibly corresponds to TRBD1 (5 bases). This CDR3 region has 14 residues. The germline V and J ends were trimmed by 3 bases and 0 bases, with 6 bases remaining between them. Looked up from germline, CDR1 is KGHSH and CDR2 is LQKENI. CDR3 in amino acids: CASSPQGSGNTIYF. In nucleotides, the CDR3 is TGTGCCAGCTCACCCCAGGGCTCTGGAAACACCATATATTTT.

The chain combines TRBV6-1 with TRBJ1-1; D gene uncertain. The CDR3 contains 13 residues. V dropped 2 bases and J dropped 5 bases, with 9 bases sitting between them. Germline CDR1 and CDR2: MNHNS and SASEGT. The CDR3 DNA reads TGTGCCAGCAGTGAACGGGCGGCAACTGAAGCTTTCTTT. This codes for CASSERAATEAFF.

The genes are TRBV12-3 or TRBV12-4 and TRBJ2-7; 8 bases agree with TRBD1. J gave up 3 bases and V 6 bases, and 7 bases lay outside the gene matches. The CDR3 loop spans 14 amino acids. CDR3 bases: TGTGCCAGCAGCCGGACAGGGCCCCTCTACGAGCAGTACTTC. Amino acids: CASSRTGPLYEQYF.

This chain joins TRBV24-1 and TRBJ2-3, with 9 bases matching TRBD2. The CDR3 extends over 14 amino acids. Germline assignment: CDR1 KGHDR and CDR2 SFDVKD. The ends lost 10 bases at V and 2 bases at J; junction bases unmatched: 6. The CDR3 nucleotides read TGTGCCACTCAGGCTAGCGGGACCACAGATACGCAGTATTTT. Translation gives CATQASGTTDTQYF.

This chain links TRBV27 with TRBJ2-1; 9 nucleotides match TRBD2. Germline-derived CDR1 and CDR2 are MNHEY and SMNVEV (reference sequence). V lost 3 bases, J lost 2 bases, and 5 bases stayed unmatched. The CDR3 totals 16 residues. In DNA, the CDR3 is TGTGCCAGCAGTTTTAGCGGGGGCCCTACCTACAATGAGCAGTTCTTC. Its translation: CASSFSGGPTYNEQFF.

The chain joins TRBV5-5 to TRBJ2-1, with D unclear. The germline CDR1 and CDR2 sequences are SGHKS and YYEKEE (reference sequence). The V end was cut by 1 base, the J end by 8 bases, with 10 bases between. The CDR3 runs to 13 residues. The CDR3 here is CASSLSGPDEQFF. The CDR3 bases are TGTGCCAGCAGCTTGTCCGGGCCTGATGAGCAGTTCTTC.

In its sample, this clonotype was seen many times. CDR3 nucleotides: TGTGCCAGCAGCAGGACAGGGAATATTCCCGGGGAGCTGTTTTTT. As protein: CASSRTGNIPGELFF. V usage is TRBV11-3 and J usage is TRBJ2-2, with TRBD1 identical over 8 bases. The germline V gene encodes CDR1 SGHNT and CDR2 YENEEA. With 5 bases clipped from V and 6 bases from J, the junction kept 8 bases outside the gene matches. The CDR3 is 15 residues long.

The rearrangement uses TRBV6-1 and TRBJ1-2, with TRBD1 matching over 10 bases. Germline V lookup: CDR1 MNHNS, CDR2 SASEGT. The CDR3 runs 16 residues. J was trimmed by 2 bases and V by 0 bases; bases with no gene match: 3. CDR3 protein: CASSEAGTGANYGYTF. The CDR3 region has the DNA TGTGCCAGCAGTGAAGCCGGGACAGGGGCAAACTATGGCTACACCTTC.

CDR3 nucleotides: TGCAGTGCTTTAAACCCGGGACTAGCGGGAGGGCCCGCCGTGGAGACCCAGTACTTC. Translating it yields CSALNPGLAGGPAVETQYF. The chain links TRBV20-1 to TRBJ2-5, with 16 bases lining up with TRBD2. V trimming: 5 bases; J trimming: 5 bases; junction bases outside the gene matches: 17. The CDR3 is 19 amino acids. Germline CDR1 DFQATT, CDR2 SNEGSKA (reference sequence).

This clonotype was detected ten times or more. The chain is built from TRBV15 and TRBJ1-1; no reliable D call. CDR3 length: 15 residues. Germline V gene sequence: CDR1 LNHNV, CDR2 YYDKDF (reference sequence). The V end lost 5 bases, the J end lost 0 bases, and 13 bases lay between the germline ends. The CDR3, as DNA: TGTGCCACCAGCCATAAGAGTACCTTGAACACTGAAGCTTTCTTT. Residues: CATSHKSTLNTEAFF.

The rearrangement joins TRBV7-9 to TRBJ1-1, with TRBD1 as a possible D gene (5 bases). CDR3 length: 13 residues. In germline, CDR1 is SEHNR, CDR2 FQNEAQ (reference sequence). V was cut by 6 bases and J by 4 bases, with 12 bases left in between. CDR3 in DNA: TGTGCCAGCAGGGGGGGTTGGGGCACTGAAGCTTTCTTT. This sequence encodes CASRGGWGTEAFF.

The table lists this clonotype with many counts. The chain recombines TRBV25-1 with TRBJ2-7, with D maybe TRBD1 (5 bases). Germline V gene data show CDR1 as MGHDK and CDR2 as SYGVNS. With 5 bases removed from V and 3 bases from J, the gap between germline ends came to 14 bases. The CDR3 runs to 14 residues. CDR3 residues: CASSTGTGVYEQYF. CDR3 nucleotide sequence: TGTGCCAGCAGTACGGGTACAGGAGTCTACGAGCAGTACTTC.

This clonotype came up many times. CDR3 in DNA: TGTGCCAGCAGCAATGGACAGCATCAGCCCCAGCATTTT. It translates to CASSNGQHQPQHF. The chain joins TRBV3-1 to TRBJ1-5; D perhaps matches TRBD1 (6 bases). Trimming removed 5 bases from V and 5 bases from J, with 10 bases in between. The CDR3 length is 13 residues. Germline CDR1 and CDR2: LGHDT and YNNKEL (reference sequence).

This clonotype appeared a few times. This rearrangement joins TRBV9 to TRBJ2-1; weak D call: TRBD1 (5 bases). Germline V gene lookup returns CDR1 SGDLS and CDR2 YYNGEE. The CDR3 length is 13 residues. V was cut by 2 bases and J by 3 bases, with 6 bases left in between. CDR3 in DNA: TGTGCCAGCAGCGTCCAGGGCTACAATGAGCAGTTCTTC. Its translation: CASSVQGYNEQFF.

This clonotype occurred many times. The chain couples TRBV19 to TRBJ2-2; 7 bases are a match to TRBD2. V shed 10 bases and J 6 bases; nucleotides not matched to a gene: 5. This CDR3 region has 12 residues. CDR1 and CDR2 from the germline V gene are LNHDA and SQIVND (reference sequence). The CDR3 sequence is CATWEGPGELFF. CDR3 DNA: TGTGCCACTTGGGAGGGGCCCGGGGAGCTGTTTTTT.

This clonotype turned up a few times. V usage is TRBV5-4 and J usage is TRBJ1-1; no reliable D call. The CDR3 consists of 15 residues. Trimming cost V 4 bases and J 0 bases, with 13 bases left between them. The germline V gene encodes CDR1 SGHNT and CDR2 YYREEE (reference sequence). This chain's CDR3 is CASSVAVEMNTEAFF. Written as DNA, the CDR3 is TGTGCCAGCAGCGTAGCGGTGGAGATGAACACTGAAGCTTTCTTT. Combining the CDR3 with reference TRBV5-4 and TRBJ1-1 gives the whole variable domain ETGVTQSPTHLIKTRGQQVTLRCSSQSGHNTVSWYQQALGQGPQFIFQYYREEENGRGNFPPRFSGLQFPNYSSELNVNALELDDSALYLCASSVAVEMNTEAFFGQGTRLTVV.

This clonotype was counted many times. CDR3 bases: TGTGCCAGCAGCTTAGCGGGGGGGGACGGGGAGCTGTTTTTT. It translates to CASSLAGGDGELFF. The chain combines TRBV11-2 with TRBJ2-2; 8 nucleotides agree with TRBD2. This CDR3 has 14 amino acids. CDR1 SGHAT and CDR2 FQNNGV come from the germline V gene. Germline trimming cut 1 base from V and 7 bases from J; bases unmatched to any gene: 2. Full variable domain (missing parts from reference TRBV11-2 and TRBJ2-2): EAGVAQSPRYKIIEKRQSVAFWCNPISGHATLYWYQQILGQGPKLLIQFQNNGVVDDSQLPKDRFSAERLKGVDSTLKIQPAKLEDSAVYLCASSLAGGDGELFFGEGSRLTVL.

The chain carries TRBV20-1 and TRBJ1-5; TRBD1 matches 8 bases. Trimming took 3 bases from V and 0 from J; bases not matched to a gene: 16. CDR1 is DFQATT and CDR2 is SNEGSKA in the germline V gene (reference sequence). This CDR3 contains 19 residues. The CDR3 sequence is CSASPSFGDRSYSNQPQHF. In nucleotides, the CDR3 is TGCAGTGCTAGCCCATCCTTCGGGGACAGGTCTTATAGCAATCAGCCCCAGCATTTT.

In regard to this clonotype: One base away lies a much larger clone, so this may be a sequencing read error. V is TRBV5-1 and J is TRBJ1-2; tentative D call: TRBD1 (5 bases). V shed 2 bases and J shed 1 base, with 6 bases lying between them. This CDR3 has 13 amino acids. The germline V gene encodes CDR1 SGHRS and CDR2 YFSETQ. The chain's CDR3 is CASSFDSNYGYTF. For the CDR3, the DNA is TGCGCCAGCAGCTTTGACAGTAACTATGGCTACACCTTC.

This clonotype was detected a few times. The chain has TRBV6-4 and TRBJ2-3; maybe TRBD2 (6 bases). CDR3 size: 14 residues. CDR1 is MRHNA and CDR2 is SNTAGT in the germline V gene. V shed 2 bases and J shed 2 bases, with 8 bases lying between them. The DNA of the CDR3 is TGTGCCAGCAGTGACGCGGGGACCACAGATACGCAGTATTTT. This sequence encodes CASSDAGTTDTQYF.